This T cell receptor beta chain was recovered during a study of early T cells in non-severe SARS-CoV-2 infection. Each CDR3 protein gets one entry after TCRdb re-called the 5' RACE reads with MiXCR. The sample has tens of thousands of distinct CDR3 sequences; about 9% are singletons. Germline CDR1 and CDR2: LNHDA and SQIVND (reference sequence). Trimming removed 4 bases at V and 1 base at J, with 8 bases between. The CDR3 spans 14 residues. This clonotype turned up a few times. The clonotype comes from an adult who was a healthcare worker with PCR-confirmed SARS-CoV-2 infection or an uninfected control (not recorded which). Source material: whole blood. The rearrangement joins TRBV19 to TRBJ1-5; weak D call: TRBD1 (5 bases). CDR3 nucleotide sequence: TGTGCCAGTAGTAAGACAGCCAGCAATCAGCCCCAGCATTTT. This codes for CASSKTASNQPQHF. Filled out from reference TRBV19 and TRBJ1-5, the complete variable domain reads DGGITQSPKYLFRKEGQNVTLSCEQNLNHDAMYWYRQDPGQGLRLIYYSQIVNDFQKGDIAEGYSVSREKKESFPLTVTSAQKNPTAFYLCASSKTASNQPQHFGDGTRLSIL.